This passage covers 22 T cell receptor beta chains from one sample sequenced in a study of cytomegalovirus exposure and HLA in healthy donors. Sequenced by immunoSEQ multiplex PCR; TCRdb stores in-frame clones only, minus some. The sample has roughly 73,000 clones, approximately 95% seen once. Sequenced: PBMCs. All receptors derive from a man younger than 35 in good health and CMV-seropositive.

The chain couples TRBV30 to TRBJ1-2; 9 positions match TRBD1. Unmatched junction bases numbered 22, after V lost 2 bases and J lost 6 bases. This CDR3 has 19 amino acids. Germline CDR1 reads GTSNPN; CDR2 reads SVGIG (reference sequence). The CDR3 DNA sequence: TGTGCCTGGAGTCCCTACTATTCTATAGGGACAGGGTCTTCGGATGGCTACACCTTC. The encoded protein is CAWSPYYSIGTGSSDGYTF.

V is TRBV29-1 and J is TRBJ2-3, with D perhaps TRBD2 (6 bases). The CDR3 runs 16 residues. V was cut by 7 bases and J by 6 bases, with 26 bases left in between. The germline V gene has CDR1 SQVTM and CDR2 ANQGSEA. CDR3 residues: CSGGIGPGGGVDTQYF. The CDR3 nucleotides are TGCAGCGGGGGGATCGGGCCCGGCGGAGGGGTTGATACGCAGTATTTT.

The rearrangement links TRBV14 to TRBJ2-1; D is unresolved. Trimming pared 1 base from V and 4 bases from J, leaving 5 bases between. This CDR3 spans 13 amino acids. CDR1 SGHDN and CDR2 FVKESK come from the germline V gene. In nucleotides, the CDR3 is TGTGCCAGCAGCCAAGGCGGTTACAATGAGCAGTTCTTC. Its translation is CASSQGGYNEQFF.

The CDR3 DNA reads TGTGCCAGCAGTAGAGGCACAGATACGCAGTATTTT. Its protein product is CASSRGTDTQYF. V usage is TRBV2 and J usage is TRBJ2-3; D not resolved. Germline loops: CDR1 SNHLY, CDR2 FYNNEI. V lost 5 bases, J lost 1 base, and 4 bases lay in between. The CDR3 loop spans 12 amino acids. The full variable domain, with the rest looked up from reference TRBV2 and TRBJ2-3, is EPEVTQTPSHQVTQMGQEVILRCVPISNHLYFYWYRQILGQKVEFLVSFYNNEISEKSEIFDDQFSVERPDGSNFTLKIRSTKLEDSAMYFCASSRGTDTQYFGPGTRLTVL.

V is TRBV10-3 and J is TRBJ2-7; possibly TRBD1 for D (7 bases). Between the trimmed V and J ends, which lost 4 bases and 7 bases, there was a span of 23 bases. There are 16 residues in the CDR3. Germline values: CDR1 ENHRY, CDR2 SYGVKD. CDR3 coding DNA: TGTGCCATCAGTGCCCGAGGAGGGACAGCGGGCAAGGAGCAGTACTTC. Protein product: CAISARGGTAGKEQYF.

The rearrangement links TRBV18 to TRBJ2-3; 7 bases are shared with TRBD1. Germline trimming cut 3 bases from V and 5 bases from J; bases unmatched to any gene: 5. This CDR3 has 14 amino acids. The germline CDR1 and CDR2 sequences are KGHSH and LQKENI. CDR3 DNA sequence: TGTGCCAGCTCACCCGACAGGGTCGTAGATACGCAGTATTTT. It encodes CASSPDRVVDTQYF. Full variable domain (missing parts from reference TRBV18 and TRBJ2-3): NAGVMQNPRHLVRRRGQEARLRCSPMKGHSHVYWYRQLPEEGLKFMVYLQKENIIDESGMPKERFSAEFPKEGPSILRIQQVVRGDSAAYFCASSPDRVVDTQYFGPGTRLTVL.

This sequence joins TRBV21-1 and TRBJ2-7; TRBD1, the table's D call, lacks a check against the DNA. TRBV21-1 counts as a pseudogene. The CDR3 spans 16 residues. The CDR3 region has the DNA TGTGCCAGCAGCAAGAATGGAACAGGGGGTATCAACGAGCAGTACTTC. Its translation is CASSKNGTGGINEQYF.

The gene calls are TRBV7-7 and TRBJ2-6; no clear D gene. The germline V gene has CDR1 SSHAT and CDR2 FNYEAQ (reference sequence). Trimming took off 4 bases at V and 5 bases at J, with 21 bases between the two ends. The CDR3 runs to 18 residues. The CDR3 spells CASSYILVPQSRANVLTF. The DNA of the CDR3 is TGTGCCAGCAGCTACATTCTAGTGCCACAAAGTCGGGCCAACGTCCTGACTTTC.

The rearrangement uses TRBV19 and TRBJ1-1; no reliable D call. CDR1 LNHDA and CDR2 SQIVND come from the germline V gene (reference sequence). The CDR3 extends over 11 amino acids. V dropped 2 bases and J dropped 6 bases, with 4 bases sitting between them. This chain's CDR3 is CASSITAEAFF. The CDR3 bases are TGTGCCAGTAGTATAACTGCTGAAGCTTTCTTT.

The rearrangement joins TRBV7-9 to TRBJ2-5; perhaps TRBD1 as D (5 bases). This CDR3 spans 14 amino acids. The V end was cut by 2 bases, the J end by 2 bases, with 9 bases between. CDR1 and CDR2 (germline): SEHNR, FQNEAQ (reference sequence). The CDR3 DNA reads as TGTGCCAGCAGCTTAACAGGAGCGCAAGAGACCCAGTACTTC. Its translation is CASSLTGAQETQYF.

V and J are TRBV30 and TRBJ2-6; D is possibly TRBD2 (5 bases). Deletions cut 1 base from V and 0 bases from J, with 10 bases between. The CDR3 has 16 residues. Germline V gives CDR1 GTSNPN, CDR2 SVGIG (reference sequence). The CDR3 region is CAWSAIDYSGANVLTF. The CDR3 DNA reads TGTGCCTGGAGTGCAATCGACTACTCTGGGGCCAACGTCCTGACTTTC.

The chain uses TRBV29-1 and TRBJ2-5, with TRBD1 identical over 7 bases. V shed 4 bases, J shed 5 bases, and the junction held 10 bases outside the gene matches. This CDR3 comprises 14 residues. Per the germline V gene, CDR1 is SQVTM and CDR2 is ANQGSEA. CDR3 in DNA: TGCAGCGTTGTGAGGTCGGGCAGGGGGGAGACCCAGTACTTC. It specifies CSVVRSGRGETQYF.

This chain joins TRBV28 and TRBJ1-2, with 7 bases fitting TRBD1. Per germline, CDR1 MDHEN and CDR2 SYDVKM. V lost 6 bases and J lost 5; bases outside the gene matches: 15. The CDR3 loop spans 16 amino acids. CDR3 loop: CASSPGAGGSFYGYTF. CDR3 DNA sequence: TGTGCCAGCAGCCCGGGGGCAGGGGGGTCCTTTTATGGCTACACCTTC.

V and J are TRBV6-5 and TRBJ2-7, with D possibly TRBD2 on 6 matching bases. V lost 1 base and J 6 bases, leaving 10 bases between the germline ends. There are 13 residues in the CDR3. CDR1 and CDR2 (germline): MNHEY, SVGAGI. The CDR3 reads CASSYYTSSEQYF. The CDR3 DNA sequence: TGTGCCAGCAGTTACTACACTAGCTCCGAGCAGTACTTC.

The gene calls are TRBV7-3 and TRBJ2-2, with 7 bases aligning to TRBD1. J was trimmed by 3 bases and V by 2 bases; bases with no gene match: 3. This CDR3 spans 15 amino acids. CDR1 SGHTA and CDR2 FQGTGA come from the germline V gene. This CDR3 reads CASSLGQEYTGELFF. The DNA of the CDR3 is TGTGCCAGCAGCTTAGGACAGGAGTACACCGGGGAGCTGTTTTTT.

The chain joins TRBV6-6 to TRBJ2-7, with 9 bases matching TRBD1. Germline-derived CDR1 and CDR2 are MNHNY and SVGAGI (reference sequence). The length of the CDR3 is 14 residues. Losses at the gene ends were 0 bases for V and 7 bases for J; bases not matched to a gene: 4. Written as DNA, the CDR3 is TGTGCCAGCAGTTACTCGGGACAGGGTTTAGAGCAGTACTTC. Protein sequence: CASSYSGQGLEQYF.

The chain recombines TRBV19 with TRBJ2-3; 15 bases match TRBD2. V lost 7 bases, J lost 7 bases, and 12 bases stayed unmatched. Germline CDR1 and CDR2: LNHDA and SQIVND (reference sequence). The CDR3 extends over 17 amino acids. As DNA, the CDR3 is TGTGCCAGTAAGAAACCGGGACTAGCGGGAGGCGTAAATACGCAGTATTTT. Translated: CASKKPGLAGGVNTQYF.

The chain uses TRBV7-9 and TRBJ2-3, with 7 nucleotides matching TRBD2. The germline gives CDR1 SEHNR, CDR2 FQNEAQ (reference sequence). The ends lost 2 bases at V and 3 bases at J; junction bases unmatched: 8. The CDR3 totals 16 residues. The CDR3: CASSLIEGGPTDTQYF. In DNA form, the CDR3 reads TGTGCCAGCAGCTTAATTGAGGGAGGGCCGACAGATACGCAGTATTTT. The full variable domain, rest sourced from reference TRBV7-9 and TRBJ2-3, is DTGVSQNPRHKITKRGQNVTFRCDPISEHNRLYWYRQTLGQGPEFLTYFQNEAQLEKSRLLSDRFSAERPKGSFSTLEIQRTEQGDSAMYLCASSLIEGGPTDTQYFGPGTRLTVL.

This chain connects TRBV30 to TRBJ1-1; 7 bases line up with TRBD1. The CDR3 spans 11 residues. Germline CDR1 and CDR2: GTSNPN and SVGIG (reference sequence). V lost 5 bases to trimming and J lost 11 bases; unmatched junction nucleotides: 8. The CDR3 here is CAWSRQGGAFF. The CDR3 DNA sequence: TGTGCCTGGTCTCGACAGGGTGGCGCTTTCTTT. Together with reference TRBV30 and TRBJ1-1, the CDR3 gives the full variable domain: SQTIHQWPATLVQPVGSPLSLECTVEGTSNPNLYWYRQAAGRGLQLLFYSVGIGQISSEVPQNLSASRPQDRQFILSSKKLLLSDSGFYLCAWSRQGGAFFGQGTRLTVV.

This clone turned up a few times. The V call is TRBV6-6, the J call TRBJ1-5, with 9 positions matching TRBD1. The germline gives CDR1 MNHNY, CDR2 SVGAGI (reference sequence). The CDR3 has 15 residues. J gave up 6 bases and V 8 bases, and 11 bases lay outside the gene matches. CDR3 nucleotide sequence: TGTGCCAGCGGATTCACGGGACAGGGCACTCAGCCCCAGCATTTT. Encoded protein: CASGFTGQGTQPQHF.

The chain has TRBV4-1 and TRBJ2-1; D is undetermined. With 1 base removed from V and 5 bases from J, the gap between germline ends came to 15 bases. This CDR3 has 16 amino acids. Germline CDR1 MGHRA, CDR2 YSYEKL. For the CDR3, the DNA is TGCGCCAGCAGCCAAGCCTCACGCCTAGTTCACAATGAGCAGTTCTTC. Residues: CASSQASRLVHNEQFF.

The V call is TRBV4-2, the J call TRBJ2-2, with TRBD1 matching over 8 bases. Germline assignment: CDR1 LGHNA and CDR2 YNFKEQ. With V trimmed by 0 bases and J by 7 bases, 13 bases remained unmatched. The CDR3 contains 18 residues. The CDR3 reads CASSQDLARGPLGGELFF. The CDR3, as DNA: TGTGCCAGCAGCCAAGATCTTGCCAGGGGGCCCCTCGGCGGGGAGCTGTTTTTT.